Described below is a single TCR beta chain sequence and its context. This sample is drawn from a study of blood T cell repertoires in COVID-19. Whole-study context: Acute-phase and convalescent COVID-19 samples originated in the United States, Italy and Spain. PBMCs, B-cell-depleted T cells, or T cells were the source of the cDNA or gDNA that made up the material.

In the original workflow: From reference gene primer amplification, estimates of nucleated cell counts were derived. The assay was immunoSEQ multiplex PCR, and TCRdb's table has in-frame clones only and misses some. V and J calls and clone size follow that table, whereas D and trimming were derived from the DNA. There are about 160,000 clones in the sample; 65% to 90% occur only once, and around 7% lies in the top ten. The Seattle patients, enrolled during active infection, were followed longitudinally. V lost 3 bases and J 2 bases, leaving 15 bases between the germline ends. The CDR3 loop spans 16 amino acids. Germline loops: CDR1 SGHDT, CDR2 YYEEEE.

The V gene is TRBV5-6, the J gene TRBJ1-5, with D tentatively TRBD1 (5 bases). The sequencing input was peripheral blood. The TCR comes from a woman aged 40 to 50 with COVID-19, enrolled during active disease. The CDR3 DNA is TGTGCCAGCAGCTGGGGGGAACCCTACGGCAATCAGCCCCAGCATTTT. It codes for CASSWGEPYGNQPQHF.